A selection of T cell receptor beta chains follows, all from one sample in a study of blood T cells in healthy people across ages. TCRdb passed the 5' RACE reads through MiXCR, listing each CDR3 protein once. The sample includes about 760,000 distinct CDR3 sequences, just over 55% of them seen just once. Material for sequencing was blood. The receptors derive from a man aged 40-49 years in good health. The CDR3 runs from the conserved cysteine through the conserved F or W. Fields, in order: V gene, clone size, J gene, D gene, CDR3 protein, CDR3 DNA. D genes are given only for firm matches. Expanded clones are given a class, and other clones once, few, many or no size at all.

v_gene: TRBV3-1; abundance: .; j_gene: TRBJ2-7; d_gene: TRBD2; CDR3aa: CASSQRPSGRVGRYEQYF; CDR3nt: TGTGCCAGCAGCCAACGGCCTAGCGGGAGGGTGGGTCGGTACGAGCAGTACTTC
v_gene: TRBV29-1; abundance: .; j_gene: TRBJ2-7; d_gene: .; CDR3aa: CSVNHGQRIYEQYF; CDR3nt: TGCAGCGTCAACCACGGTCAGCGAATCTACGAGCAGTACTTC
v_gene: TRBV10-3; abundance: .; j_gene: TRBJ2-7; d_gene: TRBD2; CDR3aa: CAISEGGRASYEQYF; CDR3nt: TGTGCCATCAGTGAGGGCGGGAGGGCCTCCTACGAGCAGTACTTC
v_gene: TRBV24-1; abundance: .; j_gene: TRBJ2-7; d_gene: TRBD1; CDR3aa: CATSVGTGISYNEQYF; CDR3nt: TGTGCCACCAGTGTAGGGACAGGGATCTCCTACAATGAGCAGTACTTC
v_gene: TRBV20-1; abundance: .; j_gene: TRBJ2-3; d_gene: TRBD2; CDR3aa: CSAPSGGPEGAQYF; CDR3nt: TGCAGTGCTCCTAGCGGGGGCCCGGAGGGGGCGCAGTATTTT
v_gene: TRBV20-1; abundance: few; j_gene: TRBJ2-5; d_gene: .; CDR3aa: CSAIGAETQYF; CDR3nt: TGCAGTGCTATCGGTGCGGAGACCCAGTACTTC
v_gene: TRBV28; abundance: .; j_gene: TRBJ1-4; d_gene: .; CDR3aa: CASSARKGGGNEKLFF; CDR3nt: TGTGCCAGCAGTGCCCGGAAAGGGGGAGGGAATGAAAAACTGTTTTTT
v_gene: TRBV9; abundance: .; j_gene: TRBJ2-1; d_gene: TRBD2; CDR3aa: CASSKVGRGRTSYNEQFF; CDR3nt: TGTGCCAGCAGCAAAGTAGGTCGCGGGAGGACCTCTTACAATGAGCAGTTCTTC
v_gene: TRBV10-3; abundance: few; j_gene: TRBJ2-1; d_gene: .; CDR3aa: CAISESYNEQFF; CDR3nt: TGTGCCATCAGTGAAAGCTACAATGAGCAGTTCTTC
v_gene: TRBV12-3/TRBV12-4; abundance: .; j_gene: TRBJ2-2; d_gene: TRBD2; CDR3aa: CASSLGTSGSRGGELFF; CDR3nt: TGTGCCAGCAGTTTAGGGACTAGCGGGAGTCGTGGCGGGGAGCTGTTTTTT
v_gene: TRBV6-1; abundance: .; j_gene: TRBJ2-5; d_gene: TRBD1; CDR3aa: CASRRDRVNNEQYF; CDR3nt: TGTGCCAGCAGAAGGGACAGGGTTAACAATGAGCAGTACTTC
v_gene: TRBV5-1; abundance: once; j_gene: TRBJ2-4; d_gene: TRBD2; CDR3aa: CASSLGTSGRGKNIQYF; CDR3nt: TGCGCCAGCAGCTTGGGGACTAGCGGGAGAGGCAAAAACATTCAGTACTTC
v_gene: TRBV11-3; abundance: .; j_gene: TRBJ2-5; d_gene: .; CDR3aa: CASSEARNQETQYF; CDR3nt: TGTGCCAGCAGCGAAGCAAGAAATCAAGAGACCCAGTACTTC
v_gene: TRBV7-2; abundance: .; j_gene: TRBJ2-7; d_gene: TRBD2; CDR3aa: CASSGTNPYEQYF; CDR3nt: TGTGCCAGCAGCGGGACTAACCCCTACGAGCAGTACTTC
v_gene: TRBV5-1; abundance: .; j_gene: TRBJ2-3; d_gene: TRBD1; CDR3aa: CASSGQGMRSTDTQYF; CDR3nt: TGCGCCAGCAGCGGACAGGGGATGAGAAGCACAGATACGCAGTATTTT
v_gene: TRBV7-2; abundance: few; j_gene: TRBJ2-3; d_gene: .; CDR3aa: CASSLGGTTDTQYF; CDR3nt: TGTGCCAGCAGCTTAGGGGGCACCACAGATACGCAGTATTTT